Below are 2 T cell receptor beta chains sequenced from a single sample in a study of cytomegalovirus exposure and HLA in healthy donors. Clones were sequenced by immunoSEQ multiplex PCR, and TCRdb holds only the in-frame ones, with some missing. Found here are about 280,000 clones, 80% to 90% of them singletons; the top ten hold roughly 1%. Sequenced sample: PBMCs. These receptors were obtained from a young woman in good health and CMV-seronegative.

The chain uses TRBV29-1 and TRBJ2-7; 11 nucleotides line up with TRBD1. The CDR3 contains 13 residues. Trimming cost V 2 bases and J 7 bases; bases outside gene matches: 4. The germline CDR1 and CDR2 sequences are SQVTM and ANQGSEA. CDR3 loop: CSVESDRGREQYF. Written as DNA, the CDR3 is TGCAGCGTTGAATCGGACAGGGGGCGAGAGCAGTACTTC.

This chain joins TRBV27 and TRBJ2-1; 12 bases map to TRBD2. CDR3 length: 17 residues. Germline V gives CDR1 MNHEY, CDR2 SMNVEV (reference sequence). V lost 5 bases to trimming and J lost 8 bases; unmatched junction nucleotides: 13. The CDR3, as DNA: TGTGCCAGCAGTGGATCGCTTCTAGCGGGGGGGAGACATGAGCAGTTCTTC. It specifies CASSGSLLAGGRHEQFF.